This TCR beta chain came from a study of blood T cells in healthy people across ages. Findings and limits, study-wide: Age showed a roughly linear inverse relationship with TCR beta diversity per million T cells.

The CDR3 is 13 residues long. J gave up 9 bases and V 3 bases, and 8 bases lay outside the gene matches. CDR1 is DFQATT, CDR2 SNEGSKA, per germline (reference sequence). Sample-barcoded 5' priming and a J-beta primer mix drove a second PCR of about 6 to 12 cycles. There were at least 3 million CDR3-containing paired-end reads obtained from each sample. TCRdb independently ran MiXCR on the 5' RACE reads; one entry per CDR3 protein. This sample carries roughly 1,500,000 distinct CDR3 sequences, roughly 40% of them seen once, and the ten largest clones take 7.9%. As for this clonotype: Its matching antigen is unknown.

Per-sample yields of isolated PBMCs were at least 7 million. The chain recombines TRBV20-1 with TRBJ1-2; the match to TRBD1 covers 9 bases. The receptor comes from a woman between 18 and 29 years old in good health. The source material was blood. CDR3 protein: CSASVGTGSSYTF. The CDR3 nucleotides read TGCAGTGCTAGCGTCGGGACAGGGAGTAGCTACACCTTC.